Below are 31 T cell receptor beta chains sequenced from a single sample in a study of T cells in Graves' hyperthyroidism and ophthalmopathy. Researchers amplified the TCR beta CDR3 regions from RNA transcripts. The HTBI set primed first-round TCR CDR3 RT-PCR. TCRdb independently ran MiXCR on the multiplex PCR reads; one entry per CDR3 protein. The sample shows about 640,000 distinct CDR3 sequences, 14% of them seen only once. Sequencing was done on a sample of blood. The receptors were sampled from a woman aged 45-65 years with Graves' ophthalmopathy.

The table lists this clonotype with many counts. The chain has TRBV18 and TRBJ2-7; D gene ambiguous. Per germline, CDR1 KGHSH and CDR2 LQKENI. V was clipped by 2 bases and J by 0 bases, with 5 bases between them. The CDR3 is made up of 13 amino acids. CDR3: CASSPFSSYEQYF. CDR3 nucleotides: TGTGCCAGCTCACCATTTAGCTCCTACGAGCAGTACTTC.

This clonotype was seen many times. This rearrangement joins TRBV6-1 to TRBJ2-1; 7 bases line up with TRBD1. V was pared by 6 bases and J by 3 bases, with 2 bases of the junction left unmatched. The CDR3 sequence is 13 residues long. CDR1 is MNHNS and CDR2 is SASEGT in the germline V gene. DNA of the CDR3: TGTGCCAGCAGAAGGGACAGCTACAATGAGCAGTTCTTC. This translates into CASRRDSYNEQFF.

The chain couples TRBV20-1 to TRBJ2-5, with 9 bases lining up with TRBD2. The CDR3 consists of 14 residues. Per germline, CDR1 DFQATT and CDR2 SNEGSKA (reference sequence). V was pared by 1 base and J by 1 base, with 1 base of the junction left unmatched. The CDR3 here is CSARGGGAQETQYF. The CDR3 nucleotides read TGCAGTGCTAGAGGCGGGGGGGCCCAAGAGACCCAGTACTTC.

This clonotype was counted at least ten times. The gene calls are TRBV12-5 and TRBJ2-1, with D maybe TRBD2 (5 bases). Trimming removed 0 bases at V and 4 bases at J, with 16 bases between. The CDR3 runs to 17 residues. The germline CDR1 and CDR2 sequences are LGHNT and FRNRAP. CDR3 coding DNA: TGTGCTAGTGGTTTGGTACTTGTGGGAGTTTCGTACAATGAGCAGTTCTTC. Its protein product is CASGLVLVGVSYNEQFF. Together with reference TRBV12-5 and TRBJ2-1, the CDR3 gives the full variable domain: DARVTQTPRHKVTEMGQEVTMRCQPILGHNTVFWYRQTMMQGLELLAYFRNRAPLDDSGMPKDRFSAEMPDATLATLKIQPSEPRDSAVYFCASGLVLVGVSYNEQFFGPGTRLTVL.

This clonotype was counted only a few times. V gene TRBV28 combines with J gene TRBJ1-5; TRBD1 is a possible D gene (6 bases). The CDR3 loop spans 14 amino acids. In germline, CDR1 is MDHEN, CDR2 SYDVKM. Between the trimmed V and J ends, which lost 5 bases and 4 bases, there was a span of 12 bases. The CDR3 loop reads CASSRGGLNQPQHF. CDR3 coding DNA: TGTGCCAGCAGTCGAGGGGGGTTGAATCAGCCCCAGCATTTT.

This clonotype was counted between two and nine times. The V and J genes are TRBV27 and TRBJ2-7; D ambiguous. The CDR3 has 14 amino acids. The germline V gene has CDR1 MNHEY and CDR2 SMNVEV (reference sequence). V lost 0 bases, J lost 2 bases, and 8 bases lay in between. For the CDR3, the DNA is TGTGCCAGCAGTTTATCCGCCAGACCCTACGAGCAGTACTTC. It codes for CASSLSARPYEQYF.

The CDR3 DNA sequence: TGTGCCAGCAGTGAGGAGTCGGGAGGGGGTCGTGAAAAACTGTTTTTT. Amino acids: CASSEESGGGREKLFF. V and J are TRBV2 and TRBJ1-4; D may be TRBD1 (6 bases). Germline loops: CDR1 SNHLY, CDR2 FYNNEI. Trimming stripped 3 bases from V and 7 bases from J, with 18 bases between. The length of the CDR3 is 16 residues.

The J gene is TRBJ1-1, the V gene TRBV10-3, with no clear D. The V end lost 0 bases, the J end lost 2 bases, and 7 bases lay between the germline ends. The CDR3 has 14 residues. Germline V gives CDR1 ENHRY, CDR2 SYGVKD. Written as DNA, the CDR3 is TGTGCCATCAGTGAGTCGGGAACAAACACTGAAGCTTTCTTT. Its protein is CAISESGTNTEAFF.

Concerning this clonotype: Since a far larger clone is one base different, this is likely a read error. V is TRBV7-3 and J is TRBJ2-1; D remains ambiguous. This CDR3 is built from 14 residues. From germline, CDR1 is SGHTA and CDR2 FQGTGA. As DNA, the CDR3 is TGTGCCAGCAGCTTATCCTCTTCCTACAATGAGCAGCTCTTC. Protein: CASSLSSSYNEQLF.

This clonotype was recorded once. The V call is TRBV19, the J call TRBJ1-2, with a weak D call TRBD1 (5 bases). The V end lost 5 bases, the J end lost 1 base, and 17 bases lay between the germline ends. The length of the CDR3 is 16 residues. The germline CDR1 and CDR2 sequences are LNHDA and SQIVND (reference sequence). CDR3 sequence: CASSSGQPTFNYGYTF. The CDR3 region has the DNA TGTGCCAGTAGTTCGGGGCAGCCGACATTTAACTATGGCTACACCTTC.

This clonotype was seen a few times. The CDR3 nucleotides read TGTGCCAGCAGTTTACCCGGGACTTTGAACACCGGGGAGCTGTTTTTT. Translating it yields CASSLPGTLNTGELFF. The rearrangement uses TRBV28 and TRBJ2-2; D is perhaps TRBD2 (6 bases). CDR1 is MDHEN and CDR2 is SYDVKM in the germline V gene. The V end was cut by 2 bases, the J end by 1 base, with 11 bases between. This CDR3 region has 16 residues.

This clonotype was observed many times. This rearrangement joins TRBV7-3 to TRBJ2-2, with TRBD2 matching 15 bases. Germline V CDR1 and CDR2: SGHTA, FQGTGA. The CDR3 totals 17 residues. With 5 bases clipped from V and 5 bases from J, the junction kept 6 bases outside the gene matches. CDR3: CASSPGLAGGITGELFF. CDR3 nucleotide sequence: TGTGCCAGCAGCCCCGGACTAGCGGGAGGGATAACCGGGGAGCTGTTTTTT.

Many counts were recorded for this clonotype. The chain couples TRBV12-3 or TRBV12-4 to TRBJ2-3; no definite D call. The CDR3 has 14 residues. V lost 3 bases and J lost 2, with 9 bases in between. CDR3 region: CASSFYGNTDTQYF. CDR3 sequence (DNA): TGTGCCAGCAGTTTCTACGGTAACACAGATACGCAGTATTTT.

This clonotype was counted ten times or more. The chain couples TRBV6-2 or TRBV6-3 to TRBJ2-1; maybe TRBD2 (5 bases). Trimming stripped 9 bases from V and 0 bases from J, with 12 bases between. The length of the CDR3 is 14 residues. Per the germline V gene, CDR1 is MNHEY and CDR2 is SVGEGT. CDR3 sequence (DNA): TGTGCCAGTTTTCAAGGGAGCTCCTACAATGAGCAGTTCTTC. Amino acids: CASFQGSSYNEQFF.

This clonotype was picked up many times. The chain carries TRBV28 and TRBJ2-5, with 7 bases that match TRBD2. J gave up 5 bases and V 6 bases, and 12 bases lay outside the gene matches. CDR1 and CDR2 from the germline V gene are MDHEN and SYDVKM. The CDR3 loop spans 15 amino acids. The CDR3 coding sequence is TGTGCCAGCAGGGGGGTGGGAGGGCCGGATGAGACCCAGTACTTC. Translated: CASRGVGGPDETQYF.

CDR3 nucleotide sequence: TGCAGCGTTGAATTTGTAGGGAGCTACGAGCAGTACTTC. This translates into CSVEFVGSYEQYF. The rearrangement joins TRBV29-1 to TRBJ2-7; possibly TRBD2 for D (5 bases). This CDR3 spans 13 amino acids. Trimming took 2 bases from V and 3 from J, leaving 11 bases between them. Germline CDR1 SQVTM, CDR2 ANQGSEA.

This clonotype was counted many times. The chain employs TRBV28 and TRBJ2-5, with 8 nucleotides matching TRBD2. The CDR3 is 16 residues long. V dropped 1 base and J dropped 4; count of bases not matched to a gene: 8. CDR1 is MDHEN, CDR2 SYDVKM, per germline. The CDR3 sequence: CASSLSPGRGRETQYF. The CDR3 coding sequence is TGTGCCAGCAGTTTATCGCCCGGGAGGGGACGAGAGACCCAGTACTTC.

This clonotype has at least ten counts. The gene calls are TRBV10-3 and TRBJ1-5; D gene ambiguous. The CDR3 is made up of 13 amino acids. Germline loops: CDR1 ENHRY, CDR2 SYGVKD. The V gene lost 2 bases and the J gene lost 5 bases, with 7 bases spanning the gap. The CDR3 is CAISEGIYQPQHF. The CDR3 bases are TGTGCCATCAGTGAGGGCATATATCAGCCCCAGCATTTT.

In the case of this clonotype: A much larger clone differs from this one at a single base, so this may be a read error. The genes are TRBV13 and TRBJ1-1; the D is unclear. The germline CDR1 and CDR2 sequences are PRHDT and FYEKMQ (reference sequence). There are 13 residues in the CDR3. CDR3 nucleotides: TGTGCCGGCAGCTTAGAATGGGACACTGAAGCTTTCTTT. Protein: CAGSLEWDTEAFF.

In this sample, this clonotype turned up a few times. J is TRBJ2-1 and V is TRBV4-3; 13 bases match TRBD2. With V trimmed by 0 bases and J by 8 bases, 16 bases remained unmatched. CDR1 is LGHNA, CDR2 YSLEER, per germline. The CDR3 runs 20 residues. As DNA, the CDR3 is TGCGCCAGCAGCCAAGAATTCCCCTTACTAGCGGGAGGGCCCGCCGATGAGCAGTTCTTC. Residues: CASSQEFPLLAGGPADEQFF.

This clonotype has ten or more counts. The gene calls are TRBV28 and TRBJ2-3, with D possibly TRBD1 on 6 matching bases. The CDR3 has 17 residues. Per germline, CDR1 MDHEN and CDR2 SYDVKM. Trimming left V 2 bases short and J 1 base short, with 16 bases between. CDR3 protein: CASSLLSGRGGTDTQYF. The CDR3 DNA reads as TGTGCCAGCAGTTTACTTTCTGGCAGGGGAGGCACAGATACGCAGTATTTT.

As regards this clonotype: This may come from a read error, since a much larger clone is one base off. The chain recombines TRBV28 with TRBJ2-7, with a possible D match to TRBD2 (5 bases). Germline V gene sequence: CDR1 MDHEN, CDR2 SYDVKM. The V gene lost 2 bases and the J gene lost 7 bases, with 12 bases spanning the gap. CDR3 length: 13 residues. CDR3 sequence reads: CASSLIYSGEQYF. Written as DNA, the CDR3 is TGTGCCAGCAGTTTAATCTACTCGGGAGAGCAGTACTTC.

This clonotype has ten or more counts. The CDR3 region has the DNA TGTGCCAGCAGCCCCGGAGAGGCAGCTAATCAACTAGTCTATGGCTACACCTTC. Its translation is CASSPGEAANQLVYGYTF. The chain combines TRBV11-2 with TRBJ1-2; D remains unclear. The germline V gene has CDR1 SGHAT and CDR2 FQNNGV. CDR3 length equals 18 residues. V lost 5 bases, J lost 4 bases, and 26 bases lay in between.

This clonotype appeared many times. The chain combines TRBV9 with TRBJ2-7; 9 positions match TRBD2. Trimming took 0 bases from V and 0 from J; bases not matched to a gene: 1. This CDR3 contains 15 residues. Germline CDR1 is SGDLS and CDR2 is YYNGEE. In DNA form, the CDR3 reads TGTGCCAGCAGCGTAGCAGCGGGAGGCTCCTACGAGCAGTACTTC. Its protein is CASSVAAGGSYEQYF.

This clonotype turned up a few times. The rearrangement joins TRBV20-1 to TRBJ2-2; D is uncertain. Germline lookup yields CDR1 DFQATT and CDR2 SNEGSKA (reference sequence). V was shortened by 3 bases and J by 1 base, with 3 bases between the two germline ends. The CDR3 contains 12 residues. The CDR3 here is CSASGNTGELFF. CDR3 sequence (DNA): TGCAGTGCTAGCGGGAACACCGGGGAGCTGTTTTTT.

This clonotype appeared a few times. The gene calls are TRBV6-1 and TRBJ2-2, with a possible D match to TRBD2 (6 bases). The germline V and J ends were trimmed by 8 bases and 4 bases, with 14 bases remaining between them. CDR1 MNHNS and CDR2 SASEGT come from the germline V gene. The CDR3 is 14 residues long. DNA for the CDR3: TGTGCCAGCCGGGACTCCTTTCGCACCGGGGAGCTGTTTTTT. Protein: CASRDSFRTGELFF.

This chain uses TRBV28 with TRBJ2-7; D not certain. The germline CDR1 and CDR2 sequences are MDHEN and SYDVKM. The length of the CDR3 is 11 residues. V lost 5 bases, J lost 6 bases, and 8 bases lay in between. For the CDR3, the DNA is TGTGCCAGCAGTGTCACTTTCGAGCAGTACTTC. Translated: CASSVTFEQYF.

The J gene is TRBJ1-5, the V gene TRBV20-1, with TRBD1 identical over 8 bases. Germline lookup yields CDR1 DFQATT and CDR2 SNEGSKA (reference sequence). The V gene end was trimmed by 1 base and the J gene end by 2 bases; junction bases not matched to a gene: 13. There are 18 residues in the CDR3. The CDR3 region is CSARGGITGGIGNQPQHF. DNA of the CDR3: TGCAGTGCTAGAGGGGGAATAACAGGGGGGATCGGCAATCAGCCCCAGCATTTT.

The CDR3 sequence: CSARTLTPYREDTGELFF. CDR3 DNA sequence: TGCAGTGCTAGGACCCTCACCCCTTATCGGGAGGACACCGGGGAGCTGTTTTTT. The rearrangement joins TRBV20-1 to TRBJ2-2; TRBD2 matches 7 bases. Germline values: CDR1 DFQATT, CDR2 SNEGSKA (reference sequence). J gave up 3 bases and V 3 bases, and 16 bases lay outside the gene matches. The CDR3 extends over 18 amino acids.

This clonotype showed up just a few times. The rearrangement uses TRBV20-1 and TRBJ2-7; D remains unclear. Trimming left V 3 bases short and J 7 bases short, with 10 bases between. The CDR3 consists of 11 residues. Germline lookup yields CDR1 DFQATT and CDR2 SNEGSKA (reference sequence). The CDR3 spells CSASKVREQYF. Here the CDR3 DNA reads TGCAGTGCTAGTAAAGTTCGGGAGCAGTACTTC.

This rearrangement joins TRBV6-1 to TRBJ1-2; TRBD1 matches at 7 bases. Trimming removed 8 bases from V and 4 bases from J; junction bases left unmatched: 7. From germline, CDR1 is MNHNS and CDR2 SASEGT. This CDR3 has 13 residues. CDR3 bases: TGTGCCAGCCCCGAAGCAGGGGGCTATGGCTACACCTTC. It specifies CASPEAGGYGYTF.